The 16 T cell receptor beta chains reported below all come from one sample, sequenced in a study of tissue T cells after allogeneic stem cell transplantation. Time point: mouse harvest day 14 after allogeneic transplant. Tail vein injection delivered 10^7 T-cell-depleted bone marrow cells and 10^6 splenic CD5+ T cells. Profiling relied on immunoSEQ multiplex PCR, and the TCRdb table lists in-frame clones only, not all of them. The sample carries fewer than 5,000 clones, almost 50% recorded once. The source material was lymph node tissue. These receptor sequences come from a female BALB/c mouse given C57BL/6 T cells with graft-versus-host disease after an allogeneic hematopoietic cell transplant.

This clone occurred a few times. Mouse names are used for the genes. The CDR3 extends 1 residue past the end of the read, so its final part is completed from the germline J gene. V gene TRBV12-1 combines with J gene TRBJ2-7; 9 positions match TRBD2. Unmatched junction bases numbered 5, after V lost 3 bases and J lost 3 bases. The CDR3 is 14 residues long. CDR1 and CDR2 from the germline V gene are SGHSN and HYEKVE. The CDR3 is CASSFGTGNYEQYF. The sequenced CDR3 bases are TGTGCCAGCTCTTTCGGGACTGGGAACTATGAACAGTAC.

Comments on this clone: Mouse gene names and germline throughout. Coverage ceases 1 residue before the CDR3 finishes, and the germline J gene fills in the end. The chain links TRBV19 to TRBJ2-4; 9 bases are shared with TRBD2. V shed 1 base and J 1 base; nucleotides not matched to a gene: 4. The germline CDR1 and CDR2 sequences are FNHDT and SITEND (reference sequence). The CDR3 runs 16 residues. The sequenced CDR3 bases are TGTGCCAGCAGTATATGGGGGGGCGCCCGTCAAAACACCTTGTAC. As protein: CASSIWGGARQNTLY. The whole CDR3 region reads CASSIWGGARQNTLYF.

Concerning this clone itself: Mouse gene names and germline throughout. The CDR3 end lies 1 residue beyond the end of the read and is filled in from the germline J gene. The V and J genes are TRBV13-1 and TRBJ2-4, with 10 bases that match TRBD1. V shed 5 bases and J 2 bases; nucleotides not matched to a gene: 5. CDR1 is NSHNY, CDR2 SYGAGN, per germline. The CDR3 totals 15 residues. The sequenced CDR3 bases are TGTGCCAGCAGCCGGGACAGGGGAAATCAAAACACCTTGTAC. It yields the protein CASSRDRGNQNTLY. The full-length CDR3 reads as CASSRDRGNQNTLYF.

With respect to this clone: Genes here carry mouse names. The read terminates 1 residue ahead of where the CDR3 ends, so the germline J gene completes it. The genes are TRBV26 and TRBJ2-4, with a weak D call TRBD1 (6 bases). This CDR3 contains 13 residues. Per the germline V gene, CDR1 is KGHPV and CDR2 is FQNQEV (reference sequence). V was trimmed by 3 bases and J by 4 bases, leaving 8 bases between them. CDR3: CASSLNRENTLYF. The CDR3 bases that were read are TGTGCCAGCAGTCTCAACAGGGAAAACACCTTGTAC.

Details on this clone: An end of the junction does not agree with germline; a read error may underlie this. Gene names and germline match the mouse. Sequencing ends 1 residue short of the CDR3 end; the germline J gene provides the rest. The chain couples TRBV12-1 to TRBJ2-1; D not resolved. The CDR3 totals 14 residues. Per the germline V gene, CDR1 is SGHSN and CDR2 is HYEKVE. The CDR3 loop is CPSSPPRQHAPQFF. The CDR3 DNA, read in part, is TGTCCCAGCTCTCCACCGCGACAACATGCTCCCCAGTTC. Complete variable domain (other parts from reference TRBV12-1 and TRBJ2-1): DSGVVQSPRHIIKEKGGRSVLTCIPISGHSNVVWYQQTLGKELKFLIQHYEKVERDKGFLPSRFSVQQFDDYHSEMNMSALELEDSAMYFCPSSPPRQHAPQFFGPGTRLTVL.

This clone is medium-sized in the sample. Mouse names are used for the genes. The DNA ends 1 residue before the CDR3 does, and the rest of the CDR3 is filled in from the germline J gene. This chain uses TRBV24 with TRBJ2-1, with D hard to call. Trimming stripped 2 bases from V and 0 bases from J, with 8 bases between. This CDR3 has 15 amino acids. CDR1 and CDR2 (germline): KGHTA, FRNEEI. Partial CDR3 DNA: TGTGCCAGCAGTCTGCCCGACGTTAACTATGCTGAGCAGTTC. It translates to CASSLPDVNYAEQF. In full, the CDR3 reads CASSLPDVNYAEQFF.

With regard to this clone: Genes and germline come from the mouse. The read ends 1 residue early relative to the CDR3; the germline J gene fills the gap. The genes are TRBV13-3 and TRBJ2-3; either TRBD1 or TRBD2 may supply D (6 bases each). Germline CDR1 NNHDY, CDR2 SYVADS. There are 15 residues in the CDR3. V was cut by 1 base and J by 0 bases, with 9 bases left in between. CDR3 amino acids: CASSDMGASAETLYF. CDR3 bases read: TGTGCCAGCAGTGATATGGGGGCTAGTGCAGAAACGCTGTAT.

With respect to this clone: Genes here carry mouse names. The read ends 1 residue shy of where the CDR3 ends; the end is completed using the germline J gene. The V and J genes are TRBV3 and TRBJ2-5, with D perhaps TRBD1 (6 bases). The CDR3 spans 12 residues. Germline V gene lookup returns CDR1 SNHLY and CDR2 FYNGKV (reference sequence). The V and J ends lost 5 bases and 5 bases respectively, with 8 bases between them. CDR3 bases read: TGTGCCAGCAGCAACAGGGTAGACACCCAGTAC. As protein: CASSNRVDTQY. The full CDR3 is CASSNRVDTQYF. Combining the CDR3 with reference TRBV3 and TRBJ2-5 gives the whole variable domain GPKVLQIPSHQIIDMGQMVTLNCDPVSNHLYFYWYKQILGQQMEFLVNFYNGKVMEKSKLFKDQFSVERPDGSYFTLKIQPTALEDSAVYFCASSNRVDTQYFGPGTRLLVL.

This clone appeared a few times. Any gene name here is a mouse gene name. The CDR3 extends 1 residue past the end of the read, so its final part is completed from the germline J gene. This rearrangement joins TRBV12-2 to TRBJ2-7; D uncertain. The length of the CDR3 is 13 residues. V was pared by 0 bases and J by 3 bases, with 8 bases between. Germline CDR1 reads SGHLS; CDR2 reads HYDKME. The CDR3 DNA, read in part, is TGTGCCAGCTCTCTCGAAGTCCTCTATGAACAGTAC. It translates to CASSLEVLYEQY. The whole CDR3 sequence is CASSLEVLYEQYF.

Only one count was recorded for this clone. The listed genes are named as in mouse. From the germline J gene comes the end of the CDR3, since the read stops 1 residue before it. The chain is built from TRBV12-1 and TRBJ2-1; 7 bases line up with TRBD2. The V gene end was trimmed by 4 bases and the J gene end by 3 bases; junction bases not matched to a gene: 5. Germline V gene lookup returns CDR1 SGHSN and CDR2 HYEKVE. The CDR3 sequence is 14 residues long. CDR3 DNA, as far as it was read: TGTGCCAGCTCCTCCGGACTGGTCTATGCTGAGCAGTTC. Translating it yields CASSSGLVYAEQF. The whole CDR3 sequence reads CASSSGLVYAEQFF.

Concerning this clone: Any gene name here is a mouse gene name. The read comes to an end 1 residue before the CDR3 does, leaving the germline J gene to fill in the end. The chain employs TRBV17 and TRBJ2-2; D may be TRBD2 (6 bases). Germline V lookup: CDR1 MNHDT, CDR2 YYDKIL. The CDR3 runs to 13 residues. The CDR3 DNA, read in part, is TGTGCCCCCGGGACTCCAAACACCGGGCAGCTCTAC. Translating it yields CAPGTPNTGQLY. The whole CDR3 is CAPGTPNTGQLYF.

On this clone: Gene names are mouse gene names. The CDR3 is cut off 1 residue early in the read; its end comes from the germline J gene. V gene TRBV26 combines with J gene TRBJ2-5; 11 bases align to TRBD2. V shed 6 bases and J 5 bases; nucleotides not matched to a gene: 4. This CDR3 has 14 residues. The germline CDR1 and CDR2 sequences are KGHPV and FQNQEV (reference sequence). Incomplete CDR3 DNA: TGTGCCAGCAGCCGAGACTGGGGGGGAGACACCCAGTAC. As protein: CASSRDWGGDTQY. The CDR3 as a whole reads CASSRDWGGDTQYF.

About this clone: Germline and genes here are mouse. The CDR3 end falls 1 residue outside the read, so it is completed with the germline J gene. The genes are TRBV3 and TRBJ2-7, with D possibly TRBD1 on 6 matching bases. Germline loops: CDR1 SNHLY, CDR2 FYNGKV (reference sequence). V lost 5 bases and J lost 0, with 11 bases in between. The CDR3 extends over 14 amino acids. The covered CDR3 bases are TGTGCCAGCAGCACGGGACACCTCTCCTATGAACAGTAC. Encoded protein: CASSTGHLSYEQY. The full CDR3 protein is CASSTGHLSYEQYF.

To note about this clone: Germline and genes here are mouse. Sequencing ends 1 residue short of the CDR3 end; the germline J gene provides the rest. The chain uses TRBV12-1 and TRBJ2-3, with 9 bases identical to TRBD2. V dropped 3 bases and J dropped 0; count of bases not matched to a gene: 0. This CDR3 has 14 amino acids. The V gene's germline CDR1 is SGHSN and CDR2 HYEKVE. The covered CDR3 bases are TGTGCCAGCTCTGACTGGGGGAGTGCAGAAACGCTGTAT. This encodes CASSDWGSAETLY. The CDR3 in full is CASSDWGSAETLYF.

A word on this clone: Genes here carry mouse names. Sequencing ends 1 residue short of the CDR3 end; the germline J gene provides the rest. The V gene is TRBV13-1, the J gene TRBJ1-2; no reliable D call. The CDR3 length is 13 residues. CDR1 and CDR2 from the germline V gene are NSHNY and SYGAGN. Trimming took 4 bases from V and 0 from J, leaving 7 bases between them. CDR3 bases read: TGTGCCAGCAGTTCTGATCCAAACTCCGACTACACC. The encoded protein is CASSSDPNSDYT. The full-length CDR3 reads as CASSSDPNSDYTF.

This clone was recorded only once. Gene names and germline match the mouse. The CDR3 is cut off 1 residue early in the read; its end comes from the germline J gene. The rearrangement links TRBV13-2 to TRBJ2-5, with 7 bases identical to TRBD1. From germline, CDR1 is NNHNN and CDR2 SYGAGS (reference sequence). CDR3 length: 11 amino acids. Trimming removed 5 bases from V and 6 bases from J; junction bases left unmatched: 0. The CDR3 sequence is CASGDRDTQYF. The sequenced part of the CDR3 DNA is TGTGCCAGCGGGGACAGGGACACCCAGTAC.